Below are 22 T cell receptor beta chains sequenced from a single sample in a study of T cell responses to AZD1222 COVID-19 vaccine. Sequencing used immunoSEQ multiplex PCR; TCRdb keeps in-frame clones, though not all of them. The profile shows about 77,000 clones, around 90% of them singletons. This material consisted of peripheral blood, taken 28 days after the second AZD1222 dose. The receptor source for this set is an adult who received the AZD1222 COVID-19 vaccine.

The chain has TRBV19 and TRBJ1-1, with D unclear. V was trimmed by 3 bases and J by 8 bases, leaving 7 bases between them. The CDR3 has 11 residues. CDR1 and CDR2 from the germline V gene are LNHDA and SQIVND (reference sequence). CDR3 nucleotides: TGTGCCAGTAGTATTAGGTCGGAAGCTTTCTTT. Its translation: CASSIRSEAFF.

V gene TRBV21-1 combines with J gene TRBJ2-3; the table gives TRBD2 as D, unverified against the DNA. TRBV21-1 is a recognized pseudogene. This CDR3 is 15 amino acids long. For the CDR3, the DNA is TGTGCCAGCAGCGGTCGCGGGACTAGCACAGATACGCAGTATTTT. As protein: CASSGRGTSTDTQYF.

This clone has a single count. This chain links TRBV6-5 with TRBJ2-7; a possible D gene is TRBD2 (6 bases). The CDR3 is 13 residues long. With 8 bases removed from V and 1 base from J, the gap between germline ends came to 12 bases. Germline assignment: CDR1 MNHEY and CDR2 SVGAGI. The CDR3 protein is CASHRLESYEQYF. In DNA, the CDR3 is TGTGCCAGCCATAGACTAGAATCCTACGAGCAGTACTTC.

In this sample, this clone turned up once. The rearrangement links TRBV7-9 to TRBJ1-1, with 9 positions matching TRBD1. Trimming cost V 8 bases and J 0 bases; bases outside gene matches: 13. This CDR3 has 17 residues. Germline assignment: CDR1 SEHNR and CDR2 FQNEAQ (reference sequence). CDR3 nucleotide sequence: TGTGCCAGCTTCCGGGACAGGGTCCCGGTGATGAACACTGAAGCTTTCTTT. Translated: CASFRDRVPVMNTEAFF.

The chain employs TRBV7-9 and TRBJ1-3; D is ambiguous. The CDR3 totals 12 residues. V lost 5 bases and J lost 7, with 9 bases in between. Germline V gene sequence: CDR1 SEHNR, CDR2 FQNEAQ (reference sequence). The CDR3 nucleotides are TGTGCCAGCAGCCCAAACCAGAACACCATATATTTT. Translated: CASSPNQNTIYF.

This clone was detected only a few times. The chain couples TRBV19 to TRBJ1-1; D unresolved. The CDR3 runs to 15 residues. V was clipped by 3 bases and J by 4 bases, with 15 bases between them. Germline CDR1 is LNHDA and CDR2 is SQIVND (reference sequence). CDR3 sequence reads: CASSIESGRSTEAFF. In DNA, the CDR3 is TGTGCCAGTAGTATCGAATCGGGTCGAAGCACTGAAGCTTTCTTT.

V and J are TRBV11-2 and TRBJ1-3; D not certain. V shed 0 bases and J shed 0 bases, with 15 bases lying between them. Germline CDR1 is SGHAT and CDR2 is FQNNGV. This CDR3 is built from 18 residues. The CDR3 nucleotides are TGTGCCAGCAGCTTAGATCCCCAAGGGCAGAGCTCTGGAAACACCATATATTTT. It encodes CASSLDPQGQSSGNTIYF.

The V call is TRBV3-1 (or the pseudogene TRBV3-2), the J call TRBJ2-1; weak D call: TRBD2 (5 bases). Per the germline V gene, CDR1 is LGHDT and CDR2 is YNNKEL (reference sequence). V was shortened by 1 base and J by 8 bases, with 18 bases between the two germline ends. CDR3 length: 16 amino acids. The chain's CDR3 is CASSQVLGVYQDEQFF. The CDR3 nucleotides read TGTGCCAGCAGCCAAGTACTGGGAGTATATCAGGATGAGCAGTTCTTC.

J is TRBJ1-5 and V is TRBV2; D remains ambiguous. The germline V gene has CDR1 SNHLY and CDR2 FYNNEI. There are 15 residues in the CDR3. V was trimmed by 6 bases and J by 3 bases, leaving 15 bases between them. CDR3 protein: CASRPPGRPNQPQHF. The CDR3 DNA is TGTGCCAGCAGACCCCCCGGACGGCCCAATCAGCCCCAGCATTTT.

V gene TRBV7-2 combines with J gene TRBJ1-2; D remains ambiguous. V lost 5 bases and J 3 bases, leaving 16 bases between the germline ends. There are 15 residues in the CDR3. Germline-derived CDR1 and CDR2 are SGHTA and FQGNSA. The CDR3 loop reads CASSPNPGPYYGYTF. CDR3 sequence (DNA): TGTGCCAGCAGCCCAAACCCCGGACCTTACTATGGCTACACCTTC. The full variable domain, rest sourced from reference TRBV7-2 and TRBJ1-2, is GAGVSQSPSNKVTEKGKDVELRCDPISGHTALYWYRQSLGQGLEFLIYFQGNSAPDKSGLPSDRFSAERTGGSVSTLTIQRTQQEDSAVYLCASSPNPGPYYGYTFGSGTRLTVV.

This sequence joins TRBV7-2 and TRBJ2-1, with TRBD2 matching over 10 bases. The V segment lost 3 bases and the J segment 0 bases; nucleotides outside the gene matches: 8. This CDR3 is built from 18 residues. Germline V CDR1 and CDR2: SGHTA, FQGNSA. Written as DNA, the CDR3 is TGTGCCAGCAGCTTGGGACTAGCGTACTCCCTCTCCTACAATGAGCAGTTCTTC. Residues: CASSLGLAYSLSYNEQFF.

CDR3 DNA sequence: TGCAGCGACGGGGTGAGGCCCCAGTACTTC. Translated, it gives CSDGVRPQYF. The chain employs TRBV29-1 and TRBJ2-5, with a possible D match to TRBD2 (5 bases). The V gene lost 7 bases and the J gene lost 9 bases, with 12 bases spanning the gap. Germline CDR1 SQVTM, CDR2 ANQGSEA. The CDR3 runs to 10 residues.

This clone was seen just once. The chain carries TRBV7-6 and TRBJ2-7, with D maybe TRBD2 (6 bases). The germline CDR1 and CDR2 sequences are SGHVS and FNYEAQ. Trimming pared 2 bases from V and 3 bases from J, leaving 8 bases between. This CDR3 comprises 13 residues. The DNA of the CDR3 is TGTGCCAGCAGCTTATCAGCGGGCTACGAGCAGTACTTC. This encodes CASSLSAGYEQYF.

V and J are TRBV7-2 and TRBJ2-6, with TRBD1 matching over 10 bases. V shed 3 bases, J shed 4 bases, and the junction held 9 bases outside the gene matches. The CDR3 covers 18 residues. Germline-derived CDR1 and CDR2 are SGHTA and FQGNSA. The CDR3 coding sequence is TGTGCCAGCAGCTTCCGGACAGGGGGACCCCCCGGGGCCAACGTCCTGACTTTC. This sequence encodes CASSFRTGGPPGANVLTF.

The rearrangement links TRBV30 to TRBJ1-5; possible D gene TRBD1, 6 bases. CDR3 length equals 13 residues. Trimming pared 5 bases from V and 1 base from J, leaving 9 bases between. Germline V gene sequence: CDR1 GTSNPN, CDR2 SVGIG (reference sequence). The CDR3, as DNA: TGTGCCTGGGGTGACAGGAGCAATCAGCCCCAGCATTTT. Its protein is CAWGDRSNQPQHF. Full variable domain (rest looked up from reference TRBV30 and TRBJ1-5): SQTIHQWPATLVQPVGSPLSLECTVEGTSNPNLYWYRQAAGRGLQLLFYSVGIGQISSEVPQNLSASRPQDRQFILSSKKLLLSDSGFYLCAWGDRSNQPQHFGDGTRLSIL.

This chain connects TRBV25-1 to TRBJ1-5; D is ambiguous. Germline CDR1 MGHDK, CDR2 SYGVNS. The CDR3 sequence is 15 residues long. V dropped 6 bases and J dropped 3 bases, with 15 bases sitting between them. In DNA form, the CDR3 reads TGTGCCAGCAGGCGGGTACGGAGGGCCAATCAGCCCCAGCATTTT. This codes for CASRRVRRANQPQHF. The whole variable domain, remainder taken from reference TRBV25-1 and TRBJ1-5, is EADIYQTPRYLVIGTGKKITLECSQTMGHDKMYWYQQDPGMELHLIHYSYGVNSTEKGDLSSESTVSRIRTEHFPLTLESARPSHTSQYLCASRRVRRANQPQHFGDGTRLSIL.

The chain employs TRBV5-1 and TRBJ2-7; tentatively, D is TRBD2 (6 bases). Germline V gene sequence: CDR1 SGHRS, CDR2 YFSETQ. This CDR3 spans 15 amino acids. V was pared by 0 bases and J by 6 bases, with 16 bases between. The CDR3 sequence is CASSLVGQLGGEQYF. CDR3 sequence (DNA): TGCGCCAGCAGCTTGGTCGGCCAACTCGGGGGCGAGCAGTACTTC.

CDR3 loop: CASSQEGQGRKTQYF. The CDR3 bases are TGTGCCAGCAGCCAAGAGGGTCAGGGGAGGAAGACCCAGTACTTC. The rearrangement joins TRBV14 to TRBJ2-5, with D perhaps assigned TRBD1 or TRBD2 (6 bases each). V lost 0 bases, J lost 6 bases, and 14 bases lay in between. The CDR3 runs to 15 residues. Germline V lookup: CDR1 SGHDN, CDR2 FVKESK.

CDR3 protein: CASSLIGGSSYNEQFF. The CDR3, as DNA: TGTGCCAGCAGCTTGATCGGGGGCAGCTCCTACAATGAGCAGTTCTTC. The chain combines TRBV5-6 with TRBJ2-1; D may correspond to TRBD1 or TRBD2 (6 bases each). V lost 1 base and J 0 bases, leaving 11 bases between the germline ends. The germline V gene has CDR1 SGHDT and CDR2 YYEEEE. This CDR3 has 16 residues.

The chain has TRBV4-1 and TRBJ2-3; D is perhaps TRBD1 (5 bases). Germline V CDR1 and CDR2: MGHRA, YSYEKL. The germline V and J ends were trimmed by 4 bases and 2 bases, with 22 bases remaining between them. The CDR3 extends over 18 amino acids. The DNA of the CDR3 is TGCGCCAGCAGCCGATCCCTTGGGGCTGGGCCCCCCACAGATACGCAGTATTTT. Its protein is CASSRSLGAGPPTDTQYF.

For this clone: The junction shows a germline mismatch at one end, possibly a read error. The rearrangement joins TRBV5-1 to TRBJ1-1, with TRBD1 as a possible D gene (5 bases). This CDR3 has 12 amino acids. From germline, CDR1 is SGHRS and CDR2 YFSETQ. CDR3 in amino acids: CASSLETRGRIF. The CDR3 nucleotides are TGCGCCAGCAGCTTGGAGACTAGGGGCCGGATCTTT.

The chain has TRBV6-5 and TRBJ1-1; possible D gene TRBD1, 5 bases. The CDR3 consists of 14 residues. The germline V and J ends were trimmed by 6 bases and 4 bases, with 15 bases remaining between them. The V gene's germline CDR1 is MNHEY and CDR2 SVGAGI. CDR3 region: CASSPVGGTTEAFF. DNA of the CDR3: TGTGCCAGCAGCCCCGTTGGGGGAACCACTGAAGCTTTCTTT.